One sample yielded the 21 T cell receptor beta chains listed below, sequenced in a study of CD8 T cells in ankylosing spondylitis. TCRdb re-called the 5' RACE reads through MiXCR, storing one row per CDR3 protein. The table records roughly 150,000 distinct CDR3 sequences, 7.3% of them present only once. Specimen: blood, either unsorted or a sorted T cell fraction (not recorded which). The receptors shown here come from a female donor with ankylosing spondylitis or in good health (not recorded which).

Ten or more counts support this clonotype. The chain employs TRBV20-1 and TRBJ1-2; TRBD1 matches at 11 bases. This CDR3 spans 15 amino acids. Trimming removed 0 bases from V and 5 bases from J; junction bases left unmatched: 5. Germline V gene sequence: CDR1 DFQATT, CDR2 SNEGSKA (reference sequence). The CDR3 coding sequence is TGCAGTGCTAGAGACGCCGGGACAGGGGGATATGGCTACACCTTC. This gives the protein CSARDAGTGGYGYTF.

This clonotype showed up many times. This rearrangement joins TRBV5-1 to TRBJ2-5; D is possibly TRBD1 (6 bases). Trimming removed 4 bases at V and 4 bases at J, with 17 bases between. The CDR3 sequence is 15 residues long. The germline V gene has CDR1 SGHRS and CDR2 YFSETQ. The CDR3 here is CASSPQGSPGETQYF. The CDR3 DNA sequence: TGCGCCAGCAGCCCACAGGGTTCCCCCGGAGAGACCCAGTACTTC.

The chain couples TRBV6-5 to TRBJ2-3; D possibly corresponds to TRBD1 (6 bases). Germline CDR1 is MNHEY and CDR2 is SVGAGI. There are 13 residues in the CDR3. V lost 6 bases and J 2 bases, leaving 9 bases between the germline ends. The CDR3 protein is CASRYRDTDTQYF. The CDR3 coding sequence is TGTGCCAGCAGGTACAGGGACACAGATACGCAGTATTTT.

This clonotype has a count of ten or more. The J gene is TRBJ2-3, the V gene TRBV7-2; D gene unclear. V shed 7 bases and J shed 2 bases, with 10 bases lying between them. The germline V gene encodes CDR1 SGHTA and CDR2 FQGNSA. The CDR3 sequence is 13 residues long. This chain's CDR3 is CASIQLNTDTQYF. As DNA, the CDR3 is TGTGCCAGCATACAGCTAAACACAGATACGCAGTATTTT.

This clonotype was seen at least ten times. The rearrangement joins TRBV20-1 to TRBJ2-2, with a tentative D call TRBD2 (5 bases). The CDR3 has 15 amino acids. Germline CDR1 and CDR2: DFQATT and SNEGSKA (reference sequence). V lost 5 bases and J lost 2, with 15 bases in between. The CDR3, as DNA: TGCAGTGCTCAGAAGGGAGCGGTTAACACCGGGGAGCTGTTTTTT. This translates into CSAQKGAVNTGELFF.

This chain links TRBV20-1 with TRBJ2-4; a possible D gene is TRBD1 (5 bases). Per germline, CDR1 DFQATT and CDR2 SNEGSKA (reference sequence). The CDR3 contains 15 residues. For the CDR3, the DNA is TGCTGCTTCTGGGGCCAGGCTCCGGGCCAAAACATTCAGTACTTC. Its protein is CCFWGQAPGQNIQYF.

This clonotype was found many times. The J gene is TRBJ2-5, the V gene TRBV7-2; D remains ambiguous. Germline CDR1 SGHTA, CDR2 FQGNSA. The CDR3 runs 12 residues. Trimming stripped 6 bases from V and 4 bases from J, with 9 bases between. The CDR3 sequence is CASSTYGETQYF. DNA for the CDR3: TGTGCCAGCAGTACTTATGGAGAGACCCAGTACTTC. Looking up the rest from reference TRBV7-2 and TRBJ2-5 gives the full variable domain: GAGVSQSPSNKVTEKGKDVELRCDPISGHTALYWYRQSLGQGLEFLIYFQGNSAPDKSGLPSDRFSAERTGGSVSTLTIQRTQQEDSAVYLCASSTYGETQYFGPGTRLLVL.

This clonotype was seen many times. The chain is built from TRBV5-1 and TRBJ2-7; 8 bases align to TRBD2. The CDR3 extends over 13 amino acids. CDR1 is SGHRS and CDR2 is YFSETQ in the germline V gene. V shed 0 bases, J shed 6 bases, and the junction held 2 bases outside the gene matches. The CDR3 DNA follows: TGCGCCAGCAGCTTGGCCGGGAGGGTCGAGCAGTACTTC. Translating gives CASSLAGRVEQYF.

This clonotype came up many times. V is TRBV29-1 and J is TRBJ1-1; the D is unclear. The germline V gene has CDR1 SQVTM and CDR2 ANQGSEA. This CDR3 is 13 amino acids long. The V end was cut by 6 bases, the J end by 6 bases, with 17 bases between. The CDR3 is CSVVVSPGAEAFF. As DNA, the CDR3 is TGCAGCGTAGTGGTGAGTCCTGGGGCTGAAGCTTTCTTT. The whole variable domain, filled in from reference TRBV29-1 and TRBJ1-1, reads SAVISQKPSRDICQRGTSLTIQCQVDSQVTMMFWYRQQPGQSLTLIATANQGSEATYESGFVIDKFPISRPNLTFSTLTVSNMSPEDSSIYLCSVVVSPGAEAFFGQGTRLTVV.

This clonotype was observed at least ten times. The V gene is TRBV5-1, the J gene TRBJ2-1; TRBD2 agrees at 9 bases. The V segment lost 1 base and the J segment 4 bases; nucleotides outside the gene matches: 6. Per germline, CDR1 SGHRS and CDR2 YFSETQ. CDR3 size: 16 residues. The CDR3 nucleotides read TGCGCCAGCAGCTTGACTCTAGCGGGGTCTTACAATGAGCAGTTCTTC. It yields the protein CASSLTLAGSYNEQFF.

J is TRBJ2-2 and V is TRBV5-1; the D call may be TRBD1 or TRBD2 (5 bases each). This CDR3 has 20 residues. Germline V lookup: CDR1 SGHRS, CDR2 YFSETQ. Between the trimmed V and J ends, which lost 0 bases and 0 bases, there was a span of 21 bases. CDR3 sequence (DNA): TGCGCCAGCAGCTTGGCCCAATTTTTACCGGGACGACCGAACACCGGGGAGCTGTTTTTT. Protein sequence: CASSLAQFLPGRPNTGELFF.

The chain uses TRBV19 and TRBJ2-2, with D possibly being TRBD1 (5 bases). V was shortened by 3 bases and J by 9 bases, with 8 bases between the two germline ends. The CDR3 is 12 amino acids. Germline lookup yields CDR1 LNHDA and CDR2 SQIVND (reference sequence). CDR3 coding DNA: TGTGCCAGTAGTATCCAGGGCCGGGAGCTGTTTTTT. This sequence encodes CASSIQGRELFF. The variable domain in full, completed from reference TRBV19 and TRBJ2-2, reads DGGITQSPKYLFRKEGQNVTLSCEQNLNHDAMYWYRQDPGQGLRLIYYSQIVNDFQKGDIAEGYSVSREKKESFPLTVTSAQKNPTAFYLCASSIQGRELFFGEGSRLTVL.

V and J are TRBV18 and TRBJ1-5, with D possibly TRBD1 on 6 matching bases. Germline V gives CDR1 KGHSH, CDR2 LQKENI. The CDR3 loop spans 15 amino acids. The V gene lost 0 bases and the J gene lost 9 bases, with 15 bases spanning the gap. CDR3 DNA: TGTGCCAGCTCACCACCGTGGGGGCTTAAAGGGCCCCAGCATTTT. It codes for CASSPPWGLKGPQHF.

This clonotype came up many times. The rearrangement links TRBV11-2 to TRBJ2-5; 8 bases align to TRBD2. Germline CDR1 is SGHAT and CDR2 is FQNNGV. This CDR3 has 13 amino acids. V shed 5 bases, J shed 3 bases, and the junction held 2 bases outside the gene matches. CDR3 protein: CASSNSGEETQYF. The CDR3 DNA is TGTGCCAGCAGCAATAGCGGGGAAGAGACCCAGTACTTC.

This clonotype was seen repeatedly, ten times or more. The CDR3 protein is CASSYSTVLTATSNEQFF. DNA for the CDR3: TGTGCCAGCAGTTACTCCACGGTCCTGACCGCAACCTCCAATGAGCAGTTCTTC. The chain carries TRBV6-2 or TRBV6-3 and TRBJ2-1, with D hard to call. Germline V CDR1 and CDR2: MNHEY, SVGEGT. Trimming removed 0 bases at V and 6 bases at J, with 21 bases between. The CDR3 spans 18 residues.

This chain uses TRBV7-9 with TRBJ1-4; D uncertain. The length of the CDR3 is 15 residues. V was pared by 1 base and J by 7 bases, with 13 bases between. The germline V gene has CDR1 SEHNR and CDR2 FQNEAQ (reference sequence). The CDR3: CASSLEVARGEKLFF. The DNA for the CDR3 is TGTGCCAGCAGCTTAGAGGTAGCACGGGGTGAAAAACTGTTTTTT.

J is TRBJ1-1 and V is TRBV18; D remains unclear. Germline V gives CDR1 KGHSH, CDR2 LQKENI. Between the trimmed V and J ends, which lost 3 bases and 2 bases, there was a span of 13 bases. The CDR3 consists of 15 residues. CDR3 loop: CASSPKQITNTEAFF. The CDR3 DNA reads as TGTGCCAGCTCACCCAAACAGATAACCAACACTGAAGCTTTCTTT. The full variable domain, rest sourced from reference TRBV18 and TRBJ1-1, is NAGVMQNPRHLVRRRGQEARLRCSPMKGHSHVYWYRQLPEEGLKFMVYLQKENIIDESGMPKERFSAEFPKEGPSILRIQQVVRGDSAAYFCASSPKQITNTEAFFGQGTRLTVV.

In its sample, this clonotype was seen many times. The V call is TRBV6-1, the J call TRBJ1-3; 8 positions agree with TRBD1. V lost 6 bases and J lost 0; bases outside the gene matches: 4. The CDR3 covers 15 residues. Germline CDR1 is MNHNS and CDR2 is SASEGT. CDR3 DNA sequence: TGTGCCAGCAGACCGGACAGGGCCTCTGGAAACACCATATATTTT. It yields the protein CASRPDRASGNTIYF.

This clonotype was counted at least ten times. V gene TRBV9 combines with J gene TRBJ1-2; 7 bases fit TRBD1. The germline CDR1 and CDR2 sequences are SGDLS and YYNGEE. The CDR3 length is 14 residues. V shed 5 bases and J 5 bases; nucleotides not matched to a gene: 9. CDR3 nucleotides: TGTGCCAGCAGTGAAGAGACAGGGAGATATGGCTACACCTTC. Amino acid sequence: CASSEETGRYGYTF.

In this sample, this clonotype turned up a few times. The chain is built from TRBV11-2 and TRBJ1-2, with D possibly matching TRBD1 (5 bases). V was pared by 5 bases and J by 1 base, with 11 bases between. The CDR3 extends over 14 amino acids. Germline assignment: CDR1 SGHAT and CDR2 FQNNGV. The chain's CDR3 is CASSPVRVNYGYTF. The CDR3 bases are TGTGCCAGCAGCCCAGTCAGGGTTAACTATGGCTACACCTTC.

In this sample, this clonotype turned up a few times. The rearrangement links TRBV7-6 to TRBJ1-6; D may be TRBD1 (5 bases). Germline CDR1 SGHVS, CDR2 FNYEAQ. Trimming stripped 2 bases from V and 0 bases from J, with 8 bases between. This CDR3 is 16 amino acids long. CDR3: CASSLWGSSYNSPLHF. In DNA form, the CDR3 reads TGTGCCAGCAGCTTATGGGGGAGCTCCTATAATTCACCCCTCCACTTT.